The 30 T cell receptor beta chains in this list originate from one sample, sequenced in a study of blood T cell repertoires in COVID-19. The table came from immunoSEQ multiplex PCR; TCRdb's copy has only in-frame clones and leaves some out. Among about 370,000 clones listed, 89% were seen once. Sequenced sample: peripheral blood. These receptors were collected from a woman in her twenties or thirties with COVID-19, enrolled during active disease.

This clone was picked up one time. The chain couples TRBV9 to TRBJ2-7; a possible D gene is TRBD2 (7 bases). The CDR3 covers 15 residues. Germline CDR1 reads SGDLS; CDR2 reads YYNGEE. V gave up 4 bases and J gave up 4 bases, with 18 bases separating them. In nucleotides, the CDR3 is TGTGCCAGCAGCCCTCGAGGCGGGGGCACATACGAGCAGTACTTC. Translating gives CASSPRGGGTYEQYF.

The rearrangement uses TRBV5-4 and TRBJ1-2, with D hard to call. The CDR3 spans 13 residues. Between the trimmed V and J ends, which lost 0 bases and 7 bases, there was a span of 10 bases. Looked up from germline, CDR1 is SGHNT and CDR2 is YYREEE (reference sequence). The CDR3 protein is CASSLADGVGYTF. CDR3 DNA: TGTGCCAGCAGCTTGGCGGACGGGGTTGGCTACACCTTC.

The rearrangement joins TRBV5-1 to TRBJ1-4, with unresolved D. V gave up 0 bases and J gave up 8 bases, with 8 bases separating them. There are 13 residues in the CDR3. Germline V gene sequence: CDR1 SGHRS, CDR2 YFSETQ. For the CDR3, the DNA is TGCGCCAGCAGCTTGGACTTGGGCGAAAAACTGTTTTTT. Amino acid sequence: CASSLDLGEKLFF.

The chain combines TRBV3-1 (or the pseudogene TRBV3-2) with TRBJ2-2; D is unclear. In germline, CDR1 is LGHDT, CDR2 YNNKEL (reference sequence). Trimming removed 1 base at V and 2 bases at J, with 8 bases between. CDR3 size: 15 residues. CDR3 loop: CASSQGRYNTGELFF. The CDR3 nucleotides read TGTGCCAGCAGCCAAGGGAGATACAACACCGGGGAGCTGTTTTTT.

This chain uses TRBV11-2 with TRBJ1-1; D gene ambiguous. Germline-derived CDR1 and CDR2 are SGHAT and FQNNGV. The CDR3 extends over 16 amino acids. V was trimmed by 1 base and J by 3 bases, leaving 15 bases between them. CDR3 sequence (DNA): TGTGCCAGCAGCTTAGTATGGAGGCGGGAGGACACTGAAGCTTTCTTT. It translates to CASSLVWRREDTEAFF.

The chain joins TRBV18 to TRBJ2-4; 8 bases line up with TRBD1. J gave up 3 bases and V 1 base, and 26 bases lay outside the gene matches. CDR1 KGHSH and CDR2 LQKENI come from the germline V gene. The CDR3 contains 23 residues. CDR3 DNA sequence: TGTGCCAGCTCACCACTACGGATAACGGCGGACAGGGTACGATGGACCCTCAAAAACATTCAGTACTTC. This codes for CASSPLRITADRVRWTLKNIQYF.

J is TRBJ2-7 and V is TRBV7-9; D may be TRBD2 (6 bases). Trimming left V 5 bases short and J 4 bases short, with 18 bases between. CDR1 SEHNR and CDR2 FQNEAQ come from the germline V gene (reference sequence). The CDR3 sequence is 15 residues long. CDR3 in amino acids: CASSLTLTGVYEQYF. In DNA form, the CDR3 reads TGTGCCAGCAGCCTAACTCTAACGGGGGTGTACGAGCAGTACTTC.

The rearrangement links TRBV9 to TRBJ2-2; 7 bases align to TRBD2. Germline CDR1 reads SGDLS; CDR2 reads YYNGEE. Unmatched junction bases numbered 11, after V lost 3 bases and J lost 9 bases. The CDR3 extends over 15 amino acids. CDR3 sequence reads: CASSDRLAGNRELFF. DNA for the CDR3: TGTGCCAGCAGCGACCGACTAGCAGGCAACCGGGAGCTGTTTTTT.

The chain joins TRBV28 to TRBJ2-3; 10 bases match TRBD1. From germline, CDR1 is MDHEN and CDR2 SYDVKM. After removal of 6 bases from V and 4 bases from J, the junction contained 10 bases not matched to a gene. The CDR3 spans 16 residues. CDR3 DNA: TGTGCCAGCAGCCACAACCGGGACAGGGGAGCAGATACGCAGTATTTT. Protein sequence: CASSHNRDRGADTQYF.

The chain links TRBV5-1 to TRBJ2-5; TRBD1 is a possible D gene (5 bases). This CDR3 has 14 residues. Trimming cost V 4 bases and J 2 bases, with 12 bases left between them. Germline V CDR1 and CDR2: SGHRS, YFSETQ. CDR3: CASSGRTGQETQYF. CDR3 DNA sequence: TGCGCCAGCAGCGGCAGAACAGGACAAGAGACCCAGTACTTC.

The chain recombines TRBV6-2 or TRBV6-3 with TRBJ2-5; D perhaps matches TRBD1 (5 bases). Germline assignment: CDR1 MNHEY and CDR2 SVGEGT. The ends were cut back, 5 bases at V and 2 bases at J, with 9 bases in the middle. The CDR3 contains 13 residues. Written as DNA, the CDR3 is TGTGCCAGCAGTAGACAGAGTCAAGAGACCCAGTACTTC. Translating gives CASSRQSQETQYF.

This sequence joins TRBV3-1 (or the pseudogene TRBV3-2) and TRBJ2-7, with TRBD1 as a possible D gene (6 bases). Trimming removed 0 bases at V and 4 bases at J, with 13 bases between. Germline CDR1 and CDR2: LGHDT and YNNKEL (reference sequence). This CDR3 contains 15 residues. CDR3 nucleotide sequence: TGTGCCAGCAGCCAAGAACCAGGGGCCACTTACGAGCAGTACTTC. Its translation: CASSQEPGATYEQYF.

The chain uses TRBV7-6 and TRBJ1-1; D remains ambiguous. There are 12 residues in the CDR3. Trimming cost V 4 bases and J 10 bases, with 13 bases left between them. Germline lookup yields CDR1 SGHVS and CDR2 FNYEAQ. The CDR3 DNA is TGTGCCAGCAGCTCTTCTGGTTCGGGAGCTTTCTTT. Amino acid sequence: CASSSSGSGAFF.

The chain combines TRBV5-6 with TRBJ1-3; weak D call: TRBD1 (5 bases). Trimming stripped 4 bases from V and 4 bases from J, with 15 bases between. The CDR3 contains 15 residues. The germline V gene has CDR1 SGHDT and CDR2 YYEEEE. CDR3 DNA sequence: TGTGCCAGCAGCCCTTGGGCAGGGTCGGGAAACACCATATATTTT. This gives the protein CASSPWAGSGNTIYF. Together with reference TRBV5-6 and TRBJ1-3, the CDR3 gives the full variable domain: DAGVTQSPTHLIKTRGQQVTLRCSPKSGHDTVSWYQQALGQGPQFIFQYYEEEERQRGNFPDRFSGHQFPNYSSELNVNALLLGDSALYLCASSPWAGSGNTIYFGEGSWLTVV.

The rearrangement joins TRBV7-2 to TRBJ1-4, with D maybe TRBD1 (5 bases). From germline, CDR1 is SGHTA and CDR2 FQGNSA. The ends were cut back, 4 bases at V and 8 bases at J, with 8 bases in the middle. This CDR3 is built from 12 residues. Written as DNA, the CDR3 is TGTGCCAGCAGCTCCAACAGGGAAAAACTGTTTTTT. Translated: CASSSNREKLFF.

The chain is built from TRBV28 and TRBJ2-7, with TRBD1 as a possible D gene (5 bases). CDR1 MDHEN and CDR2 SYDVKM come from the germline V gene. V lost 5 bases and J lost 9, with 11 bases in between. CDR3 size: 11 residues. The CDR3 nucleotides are TGTGCCAGCAGTCCAAGGGGTGGGCAGTACTTC. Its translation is CASSPRGGQYF.

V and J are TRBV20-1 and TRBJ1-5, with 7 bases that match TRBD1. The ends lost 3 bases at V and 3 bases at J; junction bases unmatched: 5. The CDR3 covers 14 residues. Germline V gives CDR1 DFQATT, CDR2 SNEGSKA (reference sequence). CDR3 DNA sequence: TGCAGTGCTAGTAAGGGACAGCCCAATCAGCCCCAGCATTTT. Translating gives CSASKGQPNQPQHF.

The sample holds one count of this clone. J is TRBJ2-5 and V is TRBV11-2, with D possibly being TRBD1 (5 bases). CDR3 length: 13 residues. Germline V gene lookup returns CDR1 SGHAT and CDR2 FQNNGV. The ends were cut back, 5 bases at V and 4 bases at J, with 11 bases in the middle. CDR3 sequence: CASSTDSVETQYF. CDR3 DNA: TGTGCCAGCAGCACTGACAGCGTAGAGACCCAGTACTTC.

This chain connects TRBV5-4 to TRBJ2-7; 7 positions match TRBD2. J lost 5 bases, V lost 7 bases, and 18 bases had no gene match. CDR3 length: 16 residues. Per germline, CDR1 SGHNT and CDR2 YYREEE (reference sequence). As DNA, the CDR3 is TGTGCCAGCGGACCCGGTGGGCGGGGGAGACCCCACGAGCAGTACTTC. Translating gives CASGPGGRGRPHEQYF. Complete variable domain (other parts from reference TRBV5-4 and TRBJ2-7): ETGVTQSPTHLIKTRGQQVTLRCSSQSGHNTVSWYQQALGQGPQFIFQYYREEENGRGNFPPRFSGLQFPNYSSELNVNALELDDSALYLCASGPGGRGRPHEQYFGPGTRLTVT.

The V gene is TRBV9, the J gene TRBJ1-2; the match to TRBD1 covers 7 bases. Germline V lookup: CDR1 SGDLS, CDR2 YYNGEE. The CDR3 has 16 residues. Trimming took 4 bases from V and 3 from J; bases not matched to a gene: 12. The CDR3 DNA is TGTGCCAGCAGCACGAACCGGGCAGGGGGAGACTATGGCTACACCTTC. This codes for CASSTNRAGGDYGYTF.

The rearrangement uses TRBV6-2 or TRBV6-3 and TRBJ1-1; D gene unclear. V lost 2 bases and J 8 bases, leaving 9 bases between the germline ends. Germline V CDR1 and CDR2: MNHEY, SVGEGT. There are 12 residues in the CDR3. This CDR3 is CASSYDFSEAFF. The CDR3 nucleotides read TGTGCCAGCAGTTACGACTTCTCCGAAGCTTTCTTT.

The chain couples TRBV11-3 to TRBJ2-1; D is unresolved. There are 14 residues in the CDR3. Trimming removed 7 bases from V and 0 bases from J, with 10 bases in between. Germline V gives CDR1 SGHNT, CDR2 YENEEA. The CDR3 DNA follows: TGTGCCAGCACCAGAGGAAGCTCCTACAATGAGCAGTTCTTC. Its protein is CASTRGSSYNEQFF. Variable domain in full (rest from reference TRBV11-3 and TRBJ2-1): EAGVVQSPRYKIIEKKQPVAFWCNPISGHNTLYWYLQNLGQGPELLIRYENEEAVDDSQLPKDRFSAERLKGVDSTLKIQPAELGDSAVYLCASTRGSSYNEQFFGPGTRLTVL.

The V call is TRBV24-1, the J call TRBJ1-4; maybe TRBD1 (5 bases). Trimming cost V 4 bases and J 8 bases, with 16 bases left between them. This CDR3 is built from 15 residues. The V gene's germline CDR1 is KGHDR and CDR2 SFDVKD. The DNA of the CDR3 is TGTGCCACCAGTGACCCCGGGGGGTCAGAGGAAAAACTGTTTTTT. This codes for CATSDPGGSEEKLFF.

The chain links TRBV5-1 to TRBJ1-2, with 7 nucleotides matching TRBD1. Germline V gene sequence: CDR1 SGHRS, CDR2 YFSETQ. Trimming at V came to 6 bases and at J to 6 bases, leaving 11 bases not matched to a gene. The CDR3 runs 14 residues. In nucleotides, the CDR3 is TGCGCCAGCACGTTTGGTACAGGGGCTAATGGCTACACCTTC. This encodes CASTFGTGANGYTF.

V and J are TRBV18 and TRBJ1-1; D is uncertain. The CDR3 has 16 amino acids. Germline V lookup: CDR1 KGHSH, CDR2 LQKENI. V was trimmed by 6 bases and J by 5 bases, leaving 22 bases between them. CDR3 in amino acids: CASSSSAGSVGTEAFF. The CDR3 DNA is TGTGCCAGCTCCAGTTCGGCGGGGTCGGTAGGAACTGAAGCTTTCTTT.

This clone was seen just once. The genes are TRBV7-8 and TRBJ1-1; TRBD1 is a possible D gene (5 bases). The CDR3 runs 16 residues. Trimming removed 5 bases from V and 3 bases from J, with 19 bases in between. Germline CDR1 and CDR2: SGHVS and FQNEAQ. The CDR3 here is CASSVRNRGGDTEAFF. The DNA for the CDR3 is TGTGCCAGCAGCGTACGGAACCGGGGGGGGGACACTGAAGCTTTCTTT.

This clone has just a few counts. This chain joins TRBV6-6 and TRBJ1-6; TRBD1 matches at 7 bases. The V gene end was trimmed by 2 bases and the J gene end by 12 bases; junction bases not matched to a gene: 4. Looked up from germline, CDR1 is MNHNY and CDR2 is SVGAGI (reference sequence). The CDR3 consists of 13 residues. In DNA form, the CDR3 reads TGTGCCAGCAGTTACAGGGGGCTCCTACCCCTCCACTTT. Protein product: CASSYRGLLPLHF.

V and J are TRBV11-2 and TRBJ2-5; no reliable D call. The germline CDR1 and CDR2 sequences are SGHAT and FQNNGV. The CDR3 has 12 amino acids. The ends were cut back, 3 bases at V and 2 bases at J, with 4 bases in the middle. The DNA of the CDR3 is TGTGCCAGCAGCTTTACACAAGAGACCCAGTACTTC. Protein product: CASSFTQETQYF.

The CDR3 nucleotides read TGTGCCAGCAGCCTCCGGGATCCCTATAATTCACCCCTCCACTTT. Translated: CASSLRDPYNSPLHF. The gene calls are TRBV5-5 and TRBJ1-6; D is uncertain. The CDR3 contains 15 residues. Trimming left V 4 bases short and J 2 bases short, with 10 bases between. Germline CDR1 reads SGHKS; CDR2 reads YYEKEE (reference sequence).

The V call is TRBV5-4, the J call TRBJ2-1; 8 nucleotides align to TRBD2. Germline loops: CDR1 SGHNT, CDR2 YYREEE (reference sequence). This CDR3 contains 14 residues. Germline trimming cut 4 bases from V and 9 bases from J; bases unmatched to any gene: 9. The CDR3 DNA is TGTGCCAGCAGCCCGGTTAGCGGGGCGGGTGAGCAGTTCTTC. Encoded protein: CASSPVSGAGEQFF. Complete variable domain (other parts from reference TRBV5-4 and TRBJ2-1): ETGVTQSPTHLIKTRGQQVTLRCSSQSGHNTVSWYQQALGQGPQFIFQYYREEENGRGNFPPRFSGLQFPNYSSELNVNALELDDSALYLCASSPVSGAGEQFFGPGTRLTVL.